Listed below are T cell receptor beta chains from one sample, sequenced in a study of CD8+ T cells in alopecia areata. TCRdb's table, derived via immunoSEQ multiplex PCR, lists solely in-frame clones and lacks some. The sample has about 150,000 clones; about 90% are singletons. The sequences come from CD8+ T cells sorted from blood, collected at week 0. The source is a human donor with alopecia areata. CDR3s include the opening cysteine and the closing phenylalanine or tryptophan. The D gene is left open where the match is weak. Clone size, where shown, is once, few, many, or a class for clones that have expanded.

v_gene	j_gene	abundance	d_gene	CDR3aa	CDR3nt
TRBV7-9	TRBJ2-7	NA	NA	CASSLEGLWQYF	TGTGCCAGCAGCTTAGAGGGACTTTGGCAGTACTTC
TRBV9	TRBJ2-3	NA	TRBD2	CASSDSGTTDTQYF	TGTGCCAGCAGCGACAGCGGGACCACAGATACGCAGTATTTT
TRBV7-9	TRBJ2-7	once	NA	CASSLGSGVDEQYF	TGTGCCAGCAGCTTAGGATCCGGGGTGGACGAGCAGTACTTC
TRBV29-1	TRBJ1-1	NA	NA	CSVMTGRDTEAFF	TGCAGCGTCATGACAGGTCGGGACACTGAAGCTTTCTTT
TRBV5-6	TRBJ2-7	NA	TRBD2	CASSSLLTGLTYEQYF	TGTGCCAGCAGCTCACTATTGACGGGACTAACCTACGAGCAGTACTTC
TRBV4-1	TRBJ1-1	NA	NA	CASSQDDRLNTEAFF	TGCGCCAGCAGCCAAGATGATCGGTTGAACACTGAAGCTTTCTTT
TRBV4-1	TRBJ2-7	NA	TRBD1	CASSQGIWQGAFMSREQYF	TGCGCCAGCAGCCAAGGGATATGGCAGGGGGCGTTCATGTCGCGCGAGCAGTACTTC
TRBV6-1	TRBJ2-5	NA	TRBD1	CASSEWMTGQEKQETQYF	TGTGCCAGCAGTGAATGGATGACGGGACAGGAGAAACAAGAGACCCAGTACTTC
TRBV5-1	TRBJ1-4	NA	NA	CASSLTDGSFEKLFF	TGCGCCAGCAGCCTGACGGACGGATCCTTTGAAAAACTGTTTTTT
TRBV7-8	TRBJ2-1	NA	NA	CASRGPLGWSNEQFF	TGTGCCAGCAGGGGGCCTTTGGGTTGGAGCAATGAGCAGTTCTTC
TRBV27	TRBJ2-7	NA	TRBD1	CASSSRPDRRHSYEQYF	TGTGCCAGCAGTTCCCGCCCGGACAGGCGCCATTCCTACGAGCAGTACTTC
TRBV4-1	TRBJ1-5	few	NA	CASSQGGRVINQPQHF	TGCGCCAGCAGCCAAGGGGGCCGGGTAATCAATCAGCCCCAGCATTTT
TRBV19	TRBJ2-5	NA	TRBD2	CASSILAGGETQYF	TGTGCCAGTAGTATACTAGCGGGAGGCGAGACCCAGTACTTC
TRBV5-6	TRBJ1-2	NA	NA	CASSLDANYGYTF	TGTGCCAGCAGCTTGGATGCAAACTATGGCTACACCTTC
TRBV2	TRBJ2-7	NA	NA	CASSETNEQYF	TGTGCCAGCAGTGAGACTAACGAGCAGTACTTC
TRBV7-9	TRBJ1-1	NA	NA	CASSLEQGDTEAFF	TGTGCCAGCAGCTTAGAGCAAGGGGATACTGAAGCTTTCTTT
TRBV5-4	TRBJ2-7	NA	TRBD1	CASSLEYTGEFDEQYF	TGTGCCAGCAGCTTAGAATATACAGGGGAGTTCGACGAGCAGTACTTC
TRBV2	TRBJ1-1	NA	NA	CASSEWGAATEAFF	TGTGCCAGCAGTGAATGGGGGGCGGCCACTGAAGCTTTCTTT
TRBV7-3	TRBJ2-7	NA	TRBD2	CASSLTGQRGTSYEQYF	TGTGCCAGCAGCTTAACTGGCCAGCGGGGCACCTCCTACGAGCAGTACTTC
TRBV11-2	TRBJ2-2	NA	TRBD1	CASSSTDRGRLFF	TGTGCCAGCAGCTCAACGGACAGGGGGAGGCTGTTTTTT
TRBV7-2	TRBJ2-3	NA	TRBD2	CASSWSAGGLDTQYF	TGTGCCAGCAGCTGGTCAGCGGGGGGGCTCGATACGCAGTATTTT
TRBV7-9	TRBJ2-1	few	TRBD2	CASSSEAGGPDNEQFF	TGTGCCAGCAGCTCCGAAGCGGGGGGTCCTGACAATGAGCAGTTCTTC
TRBV19	TRBJ1-1	NA	NA	CASRIWELNTEAFF	TGTGCCAGTAGAATTTGGGAGCTGAACACTGAAGCTTTCTTT
TRBV4-1	TRBJ2-2	NA	NA	CASSQETGTGELFF	TGCGCCAGCAGCCAAGAAACAGGGACCGGGGAGCTGTTTTTT
TRBV13	TRBJ2-3	NA	TRBD2	CASSPSGSSSTDTQYF	TGTGCCAGCAGCCCTAGCGGGAGCTCTAGCACAGATACGCAGTATTTT
TRBV29-1	TRBJ1-1	NA	TRBD1	CSVALQGALNTEAFF	TGCAGCGTAGCCTTACAGGGGGCTTTGAACACTGAAGCTTTCTTT
TRBV2	TRBJ1-2	NA	TRBD1	CASPLGGGSYGYTF	TGTGCCAGCCCCTTAGGGGGCGGGAGCTATGGCTACACCTTC
TRBV25-1	TRBJ2-5	once	TRBD2	CASSESWSSGYQETQYF	TGTGCCAGCAGTGAAAGCTGGAGTAGCGGGTACCAAGAGACCCAGTACTTC